The text below deals with one T cell receptor (beta chain). The CDR3 runs 14 residues. The V end lost 1 base, the J end lost 4 bases, and 10 bases lay between the germline ends. From germline, CDR1 is LGHDT and CDR2 YNNKEL (reference sequence). Time point: patch test 1, 2 weeks after DPC sensitization. This sample's treatment: therapeutic diphenylcyclopropenone sensitization with weekly scalp DPC. This sample is part of a study of human T cells and chemical hapten exposure. Study context: Throughout a study of roughly 25 weeks, patients underwent weekly scalp administration of diphenylcyclopropenone doses.

TCRdb re-called the RACE reads through MiXCR, storing one row per CDR3 protein. Counted here are roughly 120,000 distinct CDR3 sequences, around 10% occurring once; the ten biggest clones make up just over 1.4%. Source: whole blood, taken in connection with sensitization to the hapten diphenylcyclopropenone (DPC). The chain links TRBV3-1 to TRBJ1-1; perhaps TRBD1 as D (5 bases). The sequence was collected from a woman aged 50 to 60 with alopecia areata. Some clones in this sample may be carry-over from other donors' samples. In nucleotides, the CDR3 is TGTGCCAGCAGCCAAGGGGGCAGAGTCACTGAAGCTTTCTTT. The encoded protein is CASSQGGRVTEAFF.